The clone carrying this T cell receptor (beta chain) was detected a few times. Its antigen is still unknown. This sample is drawn from a study of blood T cell dynamics during melanoma immunotherapy. About the study: Standard first-line treatment here was pembrolizumab or nivolumab plus ipilimumab in metastatic melanoma.

Germline V gives CDR1 MGHDK, CDR2 SYGVNS. Trimming at V came to 5 bases and at J to 7 bases, leaving 7 bases not matched to a gene. This CDR3 has 15 residues. Study-wide results and limits: PBMC repertoires of eventual disease-control patients split at W3 into clonality or diversity gains. It remained unknown if the driving T cell clones were melanoma-specific.

TCRdb's table, derived via immunoSEQ multiplex PCR, lists solely in-frame clones and lacks some. The sample lists more than 15,000 clones, 65% to 90% occurring once. The time point here: pre-treatment baseline. Disease control meant complete response, partial response or stable disease at 12 weeks. This specimen consisted of blood, obtained from a patient treated with checkpoint blockade. This TCR was recovered from a human donor with melanoma. V and J are TRBV25-1 and TRBJ2-2; 10 bases are a match to TRBD2. CDR3 sequence reads: CASSQGTSDFGELFF. CDR3 sequence (DNA): TGTGCCAGCAGTCAAGGGACTAGCGATTTCGGGGAGCTGTTTTTT.